Presented here are 18 T cell receptor beta chains from one specimen sequenced in a study of shared clonotypes between healthy human individuals. Clones were read by immunoSEQ multiplex PCR, and TCRdb kept only the in-frame ones, dropping some. The table has about 2,200,000 clones, roughly 91% seen once. Naive CD8 cells were CD45RO-negative, positively selected for CCR7, excluding terminally differentiated effector memory CD45RA+ cells. Sample: naive CD8+ T cells from PBMCs. The receptors were sampled from a man aged 18 to 29 in good health. Some clones in this sample may be carry-over from other donors' samples.

This clone came up once. V gene TRBV28 combines with J gene TRBJ2-7, with D possibly TRBD2 on 5 matching bases. The CDR3 contains 13 residues. The V and J ends lost 5 bases and 2 bases respectively, with 10 bases between them. CDR1 and CDR2 (germline): MDHEN, SYDVKM. CDR3 nucleotides: TGTGCCAGCAGTGCGACTACGCCCTACGAGCAGTACTTC. Translation gives CASSATTPYEQYF.

This clone was seen only once. The rearrangement links TRBV27 to TRBJ1-5; D gene uncertain. The CDR3 has 17 amino acids. CDR1 and CDR2 from the germline V gene are MNHEY and SMNVEV (reference sequence). V lost 0 bases and J 5 bases, leaving 17 bases between the germline ends. CDR3 coding DNA: TGTGCCAGCAGTTTATCTGCTGCAGGCCCGGATGATCAGCCCCAGCATTTT. Its translation: CASSLSAAGPDDQPQHF.

The gene calls are TRBV27 and TRBJ1-1; D gene unclear. Germline values: CDR1 MNHEY, CDR2 SMNVEV (reference sequence). Trimming took 5 bases from V and 0 from J, leaving 16 bases between them. This CDR3 is built from 16 residues. CDR3 sequence: CASSPLTELMNTEAFF. CDR3 sequence (DNA): TGTGCCAGCAGTCCGCTGACGGAGCTAATGAACACTGAAGCTTTCTTT.

For this clone: Other DNA sequences within the sample encode an identical CDR3. This sequence joins TRBV9 and TRBJ2-7; perhaps D is TRBD1 or TRBD2 (5 bases each). Germline CDR1 and CDR2: SGDLS and YYNGEE. V gave up 4 bases and J gave up 2 bases, with 13 bases separating them. The CDR3 sequence is 14 residues long. The DNA of the CDR3 is TGTGCCAGCAGCCCCCGGGACGGACCCTACGAGCAGTACTTC. Its protein is CASSPRDGPYEQYF.

The V gene is TRBV6-1, the J gene TRBJ1-5; D gene ambiguous. V was shortened by 6 bases and J by 0 bases, with 9 bases between the two germline ends. CDR3 length equals 14 residues. Germline values: CDR1 MNHNS, CDR2 SASEGT. In DNA form, the CDR3 reads TGTGCCAGCAGGGCTTTTAATAGCAATCAGCCCCAGCATTTT. This codes for CASRAFNSNQPQHF.

This chain links TRBV6-5 with TRBJ2-3; a possible D gene is TRBD2 (5 bases). This CDR3 region has 15 residues. Trimming shortened V by 2 bases and J by 0 bases, and 9 bases separated the two germline ends. The V gene's germline CDR1 is MNHEY and CDR2 SVGAGI. The CDR3 nucleotides read TGTGCCAGCAGTTACCGAGCGGCTAGCACAGATACGCAGTATTTT. This gives the protein CASSYRAASTDTQYF.

The CDR3 DNA follows: TGTGCCAGCAGGGTACCTGGGACAGGGGTTTTCGAGCAGTACTTC. Translated, it gives CASRVPGTGVFEQYF. V and J are TRBV7-2 and TRBJ2-7; 10 bases map to TRBD1. The CDR3 is made up of 15 amino acids. CDR1 is SGHTA, CDR2 FQGNSA, per germline. With 6 bases clipped from V and 6 bases from J, the junction kept 11 bases outside the gene matches.

This chain uses TRBV5-6 with TRBJ1-1; possibly TRBD1 for D (6 bases). V was trimmed by 0 bases and J by 7 bases, leaving 10 bases between them. In germline, CDR1 is SGHDT, CDR2 YYEEEE. The CDR3 is 13 residues long. The CDR3 nucleotides are TGTGCCAGCAGCTTGGGGACAGAACTTGAAGCTTTCTTT. Amino acids: CASSLGTELEAFF. The full variable domain, completed using reference TRBV5-6 and TRBJ1-1, is DAGVTQSPTHLIKTRGQQVTLRCSPKSGHDTVSWYQQALGQGPQFIFQYYEEEERQRGNFPDRFSGHQFPNYSSELNVNALLLGDSALYLCASSLGTELEAFFGQGTRLTVV.

This clone was recorded only once. This rearrangement joins TRBV9 to TRBJ2-7, with TRBD2 matching 8 bases. CDR3 size: 17 residues. The junction had 8 bases not matched to a gene; V was cut back by 0 bases and J by 0 bases. Germline CDR1 is SGDLS and CDR2 is YYNGEE. CDR3 protein: CASSVAGGPSGSYEQYF. Here the CDR3 DNA reads TGTGCCAGCAGCGTAGCGGGAGGGCCGTCGGGCTCCTACGAGCAGTACTTC.

As DNA, the CDR3 is TGTGCCAGCAGCCCACTCGGGACACAGAACTATGGCTACACCTTC. It yields the protein CASSPLGTQNYGYTF. The chain carries TRBV6-5 and TRBJ1-2; D perhaps matches TRBD1 (6 bases). Trimming took 6 bases from V and 2 from J, leaving 16 bases between them. This CDR3 region has 15 residues. Per the germline V gene, CDR1 is MNHEY and CDR2 is SVGAGI.

The V gene is TRBV11-1, the J gene TRBJ2-3; D perhaps matches TRBD1 (6 bases). Germline CDR1 SGHAT, CDR2 FQDESV (reference sequence). V lost 5 bases and J 0 bases, leaving 12 bases between the germline ends. The CDR3 totals 15 residues. The CDR3 bases are TGTGCCAGCAGCCAGGACAGCTCTAGCACAGATACGCAGTATTTT. This sequence encodes CASSQDSSSTDTQYF.

Note on this clone: This CDR3 is also generated by other DNA sequences in the sample. The rearrangement uses TRBV7-9 and TRBJ1-1; D unresolved. Germline assignment: CDR1 SEHNR and CDR2 FQNEAQ (reference sequence). This CDR3 has 12 amino acids. Trimming left V 1 base short and J 6 bases short, with 6 bases between. The DNA of the CDR3 is TGTGCCAGCAGCTTAGGCGGGCCTGAAGCTTTCTTT. Protein: CASSLGGPEAFF. Drawing the rest from reference TRBV7-9 and TRBJ1-1, the complete variable domain is DTGVSQNPRHKITKRGQNVTFRCDPISEHNRLYWYRQTLGQGPEFLTYFQNEAQLEKSRLLSDRFSAERPKGSFSTLEIQRTEQGDSAMYLCASSLGGPEAFFGQGTRLTVV.

The chain recombines TRBV19 with TRBJ2-1, with 7 bases matching TRBD1. CDR1 LNHDA and CDR2 SQIVND come from the germline V gene (reference sequence). There are 16 residues in the CDR3. The ends lost 2 bases at V and 4 bases at J; junction bases unmatched: 8. CDR3 sequence (DNA): TGTGCCAGTAGTATAAGGGACAGTATCCGATACAATGAGCAGTTCTTC. Translating gives CASSIRDSIRYNEQFF.

The chain carries TRBV4-1 and TRBJ2-7; unclear D gene. The CDR3 runs to 13 residues. Trimming left V 4 bases short and J 3 bases short, with 10 bases between. Germline assignment: CDR1 MGHRA and CDR2 YSYEKL. CDR3 bases: TGCGCCAGCAGCCGCACAAACTACTACGAGCAGTACTTC. As protein: CASSRTNYYEQYF.

The gene calls are TRBV9 and TRBJ2-1, with 8 nucleotides matching TRBD2. Germline loops: CDR1 SGDLS, CDR2 YYNGEE. J lost 7 bases, V lost 3 bases, and 9 bases had no gene match. The CDR3 is 15 amino acids. The CDR3 bases are TGTGCCAGCAGCGAGACCGGGACTAGTTTGAATGAGCAGTTCTTC. It codes for CASSETGTSLNEQFF.

About this clone itself: Distinct nucleotide sequences in the sample also encode this CDR3. This sequence joins TRBV28 and TRBJ2-7; D remains ambiguous. V dropped 1 base and J dropped 5 bases, with 6 bases sitting between them. Per the germline V gene, CDR1 is MDHEN and CDR2 is SYDVKM. This CDR3 spans 12 amino acids. CDR3 nucleotide sequence: TGTGCCAGCAGTTTATTTAGGGACGAGCAGTACTTC. Translating it yields CASSLFRDEQYF.

The J gene is TRBJ1-6, the V gene TRBV27; the match to TRBD1 covers 7 bases. The ends lost 5 bases at V and 14 bases at J; junction bases unmatched: 15. Germline V CDR1 and CDR2: MNHEY, SMNVEV (reference sequence). This CDR3 contains 15 residues. In DNA form, the CDR3 reads TGTGCCAGCAGTATACGAACAGGGGAGCTTGGGACCCTCCACTTT. This sequence encodes CASSIRTGELGTLHF.

The chain is built from TRBV27 and TRBJ2-3; D not resolved. Trimming shortened V by 6 bases and J by 0 bases, and 13 bases separated the two germline ends. CDR1 and CDR2 from the germline V gene are MNHEY and SMNVEV (reference sequence). This CDR3 is built from 15 residues. The CDR3 sequence: CASSPTVGSTDTQYF. CDR3 in DNA: TGTGCCAGCAGCCCAACAGTGGGGAGCACAGATACGCAGTATTTT.